These 21 T cell receptor beta chains share one sample of origin, sequenced in a study of graft-versus-host responses after intestinal transplantation. No cognate antigen is known for these TCRs. Measured with immunoSEQ multiplex PCR; TCRdb has only the in-frame clones, and not every one. The sample shows some 86,000 clones, about 93% of them seen only once. This material consisted of unstimulated CD8+ T cells sorted from spleen or lymph node cells, taken before intestinal transplant. These receptors all stem from a human donor who received an intestinal transplant.

This chain links TRBV27 with TRBJ2-7; a possible D gene is TRBD2 (6 bases). V was trimmed by 3 bases and J by 5 bases, leaving 11 bases between them. Germline CDR1 and CDR2: MNHEY and SMNVEV (reference sequence). This CDR3 is 13 amino acids long. The DNA for the CDR3 is TGTGCCAGCAGTTTCGGGCGGGGAAACGAGCAGTACTTC. Protein product: CASSFGRGNEQYF.

The J gene is TRBJ1-5, the V gene TRBV6-1; D remains ambiguous. The germline V gene encodes CDR1 MNHNS and CDR2 SASEGT. This CDR3 is 15 amino acids long. Trimming took 8 bases from V and 0 from J, leaving 14 bases between them. CDR3 in amino acids: CASSSLDYSNQPQHF. The CDR3 DNA reads TGTGCCAGCTCTTCCCTTGACTATAGCAATCAGCCCCAGCATTTT.

V is TRBV28 and J is TRBJ2-7, with 8 bases fitting TRBD1. The CDR3 has 15 residues. Germline assignment: CDR1 MDHEN and CDR2 SYDVKM. V was clipped by 6 bases and J by 0 bases; unmatched bases: 7. The CDR3 is CASRRTDRASYEQYF. The CDR3 bases are TGTGCCAGCAGACGCACGGACAGGGCCTCCTACGAGCAGTACTTC.

J is TRBJ2-3 and V is TRBV7-9; 7 positions agree with TRBD1. V trimming: 5 bases; J trimming: 1 base; junction bases outside the gene matches: 9. CDR1 is SEHNR and CDR2 is FQNEAQ in the germline V gene (reference sequence). The CDR3 runs 16 residues. As DNA, the CDR3 is TGTGCCAGCAGCCCCCGGTGGGGGACAGGCACAGATACGCAGTATTTT. It specifies CASSPRWGTGTDTQYF.

The chain employs TRBV5-1 and TRBJ2-3; unclear D gene. CDR1 is SGHRS and CDR2 is YFSETQ in the germline V gene. V lost 2 bases, J lost 8 bases, and 12 bases lay in between. This CDR3 spans 13 amino acids. CDR3 in amino acids: CASSLTSSGTQYF. The DNA of the CDR3 is TGCGCCAGCAGCTTAACTTCTTCAGGTACGCAGTATTTT.

The V and J genes are TRBV5-6 and TRBJ2-3; D remains ambiguous. Trimming took off 4 bases at V and 2 bases at J, with 8 bases between the two ends. The germline V gene encodes CDR1 SGHDT and CDR2 YYEEEE. The CDR3 runs 13 residues. CDR3 loop: CASSHGDTDTQYF. CDR3 in DNA: TGTGCCAGCAGCCACGGTGACACAGATACGCAGTATTTT.

The J gene is TRBJ2-1, the V gene TRBV11-2, with a tentative D call TRBD2 (5 bases). Germline CDR1 SGHAT, CDR2 FQNNGV. V dropped 7 bases and J dropped 4 bases, with 14 bases sitting between them. The CDR3 spans 14 residues. The CDR3 bases are TGTGCCAGCACCTCGATTAGGGAGTACAATGAGCAGTTCTTC. This translates into CASTSIREYNEQFF.

Only one count was recorded for this clone. The junction departs from the called germline gene at one end, perhaps through a read error. This chain joins TRBV5-4 and TRBJ2-7; D gene unclear. This CDR3 is 12 amino acids long. Germline values: CDR1 SGHNT, CDR2 YYREEE (reference sequence). CDR3 sequence (DNA): TGTGCCAGCAGCTTCGGTCCAGGAGTTGAGGACTTC. The encoded protein is CASSFGPGVEDF.

V is TRBV13 and J is TRBJ2-2; tentative D call: TRBD2 (5 bases). V was trimmed by 5 bases and J by 5 bases, leaving 9 bases between them. CDR3 length: 13 amino acids. From germline, CDR1 is PRHDT and CDR2 FYEKMQ (reference sequence). CDR3 amino acids: CASSPRTTGELFF. CDR3 sequence (DNA): TGTGCCAGCAGCCCCCGGACTACCGGGGAGCTGTTTTTT.

CDR3 DNA: TGCGCCAGCAGCCAAGATGCAGGCTACACCTTC. It codes for CASSQDAGYTF. V gene TRBV4-1 combines with J gene TRBJ1-2; D remains ambiguous. Trimming pared 0 bases from V and 8 bases from J, leaving 4 bases between. The CDR3 length is 11 residues. Germline V gene lookup returns CDR1 MGHRA and CDR2 YSYEKL.

The genes are TRBV21-1 and TRBJ2-5; no DNA check was done on the table's D call, TRBD2. TRBV21-1 is shown as a pseudogene. This CDR3 contains 14 residues. CDR3: CASSKGEPKETQYF. CDR3 coding DNA: TGTGCCAGCAGCAAAGGGGAGCCCAAAGAGACCCAGTACTTC.

This clone has only one observation. The V and J genes are TRBV9 and TRBJ1-1, with D hard to call. Germline-derived CDR1 and CDR2 are SGDLS and YYNGEE. The CDR3 has 12 amino acids. Trimming left V 3 bases short and J 3 bases short, with 6 bases between. This CDR3 reads CASSGEDTEAFF. The CDR3 bases are TGTGCCAGCAGCGGGGAGGACACTGAAGCTTTCTTT.

J is TRBJ1-5 and V is TRBV28; no definite D call. The ends were cut back, 3 bases at V and 3 bases at J, with 18 bases in the middle. From germline, CDR1 is MDHEN and CDR2 SYDVKM. The CDR3 is made up of 17 amino acids. CDR3 in amino acids: CASSLVIGEADNQPQHF. DNA of the CDR3: TGTGCCAGCAGTTTGGTTATTGGGGAGGCGGACAATCAGCCCCAGCATTTT.

This clone was recorded only once. J is TRBJ2-3 and V is TRBV5-6; D remains unclear. The ends were cut back, 0 bases at V and 6 bases at J, with 5 bases in the middle. Germline CDR1 SGHDT, CDR2 YYEEEE. The CDR3 has 12 residues. DNA of the CDR3: TGTGCCAGCAGCTTGGCCGTGGATACGCAGTATTTT. Its protein product is CASSLAVDTQYF.

This clone is a singleton in its sample. The same CDR3 can be traced to other DNA sequences in this sample. V gene TRBV11-2 combines with J gene TRBJ1-1; D is unclear. The CDR3 is made up of 13 amino acids. Trimming took 4 bases from V and 8 from J, leaving 14 bases between them. Germline-derived CDR1 and CDR2 are SGHAT and FQNNGV. The CDR3 bases are TGTGCCAGCAGCTCCGGCGATACCCCCGAAGCTTTCTTT. Residues: CASSSGDTPEAFF. Filled out from reference TRBV11-2 and TRBJ1-1, the complete variable domain reads EAGVAQSPRYKIIEKRQSVAFWCNPISGHATLYWYQQILGQGPKLLIQFQNNGVVDDSQLPKDRFSAERLKGVDSTLKIQPAKLEDSAVYLCASSSGDTPEAFFGQGTRLTVV.

The V call is TRBV30, the J call TRBJ2-3; D may match TRBD1 or TRBD2 (5 bases each). The V end was cut by 5 bases, the J end by 0 bases, with 15 bases between. Germline V gene lookup returns CDR1 GTSNPN and CDR2 SVGIG (reference sequence). The CDR3 spans 15 residues. The CDR3, as DNA: TGTGCCTGGGGGGCCGGTCTAGCAAGCACAGATACGCAGTATTTT. This sequence encodes CAWGAGLASTDTQYF.

The V and J genes are TRBV2 and TRBJ2-1; the D gene is possibly TRBD2 (7 bases). The CDR3 length is 15 residues. V was pared by 8 bases and J by 2 bases, with 16 bases between. Germline-derived CDR1 and CDR2 are SNHLY and FYNNEI. For the CDR3, the DNA is TGTGCCAGCCGCCCGAAAGGGGGGGCCTACAATGAGCAGTTCTTC. Protein product: CASRPKGGAYNEQFF.

A single count supports this clone. V usage is TRBV5-6 and J usage is TRBJ1-1, with 7 bases identical to TRBD1. V lost 3 bases to trimming and J lost 1 base; unmatched junction nucleotides: 3. The CDR3 consists of 14 residues. The germline V gene encodes CDR1 SGHDT and CDR2 YYEEEE. This CDR3 reads CASSYGTENTEAFF. The CDR3 bases are TGTGCCAGCAGCTACGGGACAGAGAACACTGAAGCTTTCTTT.

The V and J genes are TRBV6-6 and TRBJ2-7; unclear D gene. The germline CDR1 and CDR2 sequences are MNHNY and SVGAGI (reference sequence). The CDR3 contains 12 residues. V shed 0 bases and J shed 6 bases, with 6 bases lying between them. CDR3 protein: CASSYSPPEQYF. The CDR3, as DNA: TGTGCCAGCAGTTACTCCCCGCCCGAGCAGTACTTC.

The chain is built from TRBV18 and TRBJ1-1; D ambiguous. The V gene lost 0 bases and the J gene lost 6 bases, with 11 bases spanning the gap. CDR1 and CDR2 from the germline V gene are KGHSH and LQKENI. CDR3 length: 14 residues. In DNA, the CDR3 is TGTGCCAGCTCACCACCCGGGTTAACTTCTGAAGCTTTCTTT. It translates to CASSPPGLTSEAFF.

The chain combines TRBV5-6 with TRBJ1-5; the D gene is possibly TRBD1 (5 bases). Germline V gene data show CDR1 as SGHDT and CDR2 as YYEEEE. V shed 0 bases and J shed 3 bases, with 10 bases lying between them. The CDR3 runs to 15 residues. The chain's CDR3 is CASSLGGGYNQPQHF. The CDR3 nucleotides are TGTGCCAGCAGCTTGGGTGGGGGTTACAATCAGCCCCAGCATTTT.